These T cell receptor beta chains were read from a single sample in a study of blood T cell repertoires in COVID-19. TCRdb's copy holds only in-frame clones and misses some; the assay was immunoSEQ multiplex PCR. The table shows about 290,000 clones, with about 85% occurring only once. The source material was peripheral blood. The receptors were gathered from a woman in her forties or fifties with active or convalescent COVID-19. Each CDR3 is given with its conserved first and last residue. A D gene is named only where the DNA matches it firmly. Clone size, where shown, is once, few, many, or a class for clones that have expanded.

size	V	D	J	DNA	CDR3
-	TRBV27	-	TRBJ1-1	TGTGCCAGCAGTTTCTTAGGACTGGGAGTGAACACTGAAGCTTTCTTT	CASSFLGLGVNTEAFF
-	TRBV13	TRBD1	TRBJ1-1	TGTGCCAGCAGCCTGGGGACAGGGGGTCGAAGGACTGAAGCTTTCTTT	CASSLGTGGRRTEAFF
-	TRBV3-1/TRBV3-2	-	TRBJ1-1	TGTGCCAGCAGCCAAAGGGGTGTAAGCCCTGAAGCTTTCTTT	CASSQRGVSPEAFF
-	TRBV21-1	-	TRBJ2-7	TGTGCCAGCAGCCGCCCAGGACACTTGTTTACCTACGAGCAGTACTTC	CASSRPGHLFTYEQYF
-	TRBV7-9	-	TRBJ2-5	TGTGCCAGCAGCCCCCCAGGGGCCGGGCAAGAGACCCAGTACTTC	CASSPPGAGQETQYF
-	TRBV4-1	-	TRBJ2-7	TGCGCCAGCAGCCACCCTACGACAGCTTACGAGCAGTACTTC	CASSHPTTAYEQYF
-	TRBV30	TRBD2	TRBJ2-3	TGTGCCTGGGGGAGCGGGAGGGCCAGAGATACGCAGTATTTT	CAWGSGRARDTQYF
-	TRBV5-1	-	TRBJ2-1	TGCGCCAGCAGCTCGATACGGGGAGACTACAATGAGCAGTTCTTC	CASSSIRGDYNEQFF
-	TRBV27	-	TRBJ1-2	TGTGCCAGCAGAACTACAGGGAACAGGGAAACCAACTATGGCTACACCTTC	CASRTTGNRETNYGYTF
-	TRBV30	TRBD1	TRBJ1-2	TGTGCCTGGTCGAACAGGGGGCGTGGGGTAAATGGCTACACCTTC	CAWSNRGRGVNGYTF
-	TRBV24-1	-	TRBJ2-2	TGTGCCACCAGTGATCACGGTGGCAGGGGAAACACCGGGGAGCTGTTTTTT	CATSDHGGRGNTGELFF
-	TRBV29-1	-	TRBJ2-1	TGCAGCGTTGTTGACAGAATGGACAATGAGCAGTTCTTC	CSVVDRMDNEQFF
few	TRBV5-8	-	TRBJ2-5	TGTGCCAGCAGCGATTCGACAGGACGTTCAGAGACCCAGTACTTC	CASSDSTGRSETQYF
-	TRBV7-2	-	TRBJ1-5	TGTGCCAGCAGCTTATATCAGGGCGGCAATCAGCCCCAGCATTTT	CASSLYQGGNQPQHF
-	TRBV9	TRBD2	TRBJ2-7	TGTGCCAGCAGCGTAGGTATCACTAGCGGACCATCCTACGAGCAGTACTTC	CASSVGITSGPSYEQYF
-	TRBV12-3/TRBV12-4	-	TRBJ1-2	TGTGCCAGCAGCCTCAGTAACTATGGCTACACCTTC	CASSLSNYGYTF
-	TRBV2	TRBD2	TRBJ2-5	TGTGCCAGCAGCATAAATTCGGGACTATCCACCCAGTACTTC	CASSINSGLSTQYF
-	TRBV6-1	-	TRBJ2-7	TGTGCCAGCAGTGAAGCTATCAAGCTTTACCCCCTCGAGCAGTACTTC	CASSEAIKLYPLEQYF
-	TRBV19	-	TRBJ2-3	TGTGCCAGTAGTATCCGGGGGAGCACAGATACGCAGTATTTT	CASSIRGSTDTQYF
-	TRBV3-1/TRBV3-2	TRBD2	TRBJ2-5	TGTGCCAGCAGCCACCGACGGACTAGCGGCCAAGAGACCCAGTACTTC	CASSHRRTSGQETQYF
-	TRBV5-1	TRBD2	TRBJ2-1	TGCGCCAGCAGCCCCGAGGGACTAGCGGGGAATGAGCAGTTCTTC	CASSPEGLAGNEQFF
once	TRBV10-3	-	TRBJ1-2	TGTGCCACTGGACGGGGGGAGAACTATGGCTACACCTTC	CATGRGENYGYTF
-	TRBV6-5	-	TRBJ1-1	TGTGCCAGCAGATCCCGACAGAAGAACACTGAAGCTTTCTTT	CASRSRQKNTEAFF
-	TRBV5-6	TRBD2	TRBJ2-7	TGTGCCAGCAGCTTGGGACTAGCGGGGTTCCCCTACGAGCAGTACTTC	CASSLGLAGFPYEQYF
few	TRBV7-2	TRBD1	TRBJ1-3	TGTGCCAGCAGCTTCCAGGGGGGTACTGGAAACACCATATATTTT	CASSFQGGTGNTIYF
-	TRBV5-6	TRBD1	TRBJ2-7	TGTGCCAGCAGCTCGGGACAGGGGACCACCTACGAGCAGTACTTC	CASSSGQGTTYEQYF
-	TRBV5-1	TRBD1	TRBJ1-6	TGCGCCAGCAGCCCGGGGACAGGGTTTAATTCACCCCTCCACTTT	CASSPGTGFNSPLHF
-	TRBV28	TRBD1	TRBJ2-3	TGTGCCAGCAGTTCTCCATTTGACAGGGTGAACACAGATACGCAGTATTTT	CASSSPFDRVNTDTQYF
few	TRBV2	-	TRBJ1-1	TGTGCCAGCATTTACAGGGTAAACACTGAAGCTTTCTTT	CASIYRVNTEAFF
-	TRBV7-9	TRBD1	TRBJ1-2	TGTGCCAGCAGCTTGGACAGGTCCCGTGGGCGCGGCTACACCTTC	CASSLDRSRGRGYTF
once	TRBV28	-	TRBJ1-3	TGTGCCAGCAGTTTATATACGATCTCCCCGGTTGACACCATATATTTT	CASSLYTISPVDTIYF
few	TRBV7-2	TRBD1	TRBJ2-1	TGTGCCAGCAGCTTGACAGGGTTCTCCTACAATGAGCAGTTCTTC	CASSLTGFSYNEQFF
-	TRBV15	-	TRBJ1-5	TGTGCCACCAGCATCAACCGGAATCAGCCCCAGCATTTT	CATSINRNQPQHF
few	TRBV18	-	TRBJ1-1	TGTGCCAGCTCACCTACTTGGGGGGACACTGAAGCTTTCTTT	CASSPTWGDTEAFF
-	TRBV5-1	TRBD2	TRBJ2-1	TGCGCCAGCAGCTCCGGGACTAGCGGGACTTACAATGAGCAGTTCTTC	CASSSGTSGTYNEQFF
-	TRBV5-1	-	TRBJ2-7	TGCGCCAGCAGCTTTCGTGGGAGTGGGTACGAGCAGTACTTC	CASSFRGSGYEQYF
-	TRBV28	-	TRBJ1-2	TGTGCCAGCAGCTCCCCCTATGGCTACACCTTC	CASSSPYGYTF
-	TRBV7-9	-	TRBJ1-4	TGTGCCAGCAGCCAGCGGGGGCTTAGTGAAAAACTGTTTTTT	CASSQRGLSEKLFF
-	TRBV10-3	TRBD1	TRBJ1-1	TGTGCCATCAGCACCACCCGACAGGGGGTGGACACTGAAGCTTTCTTT	CAISTTRQGVDTEAFF
-	TRBV10-3	TRBD1	TRBJ1-2	TGTGCCATCAGTCGCGGACAGGGAACCTTATATGGCTACACCTTC	CAISRGQGTLYGYTF
-	TRBV4-2	TRBD2	TRBJ2-1	TGTGCCAGCAGCCCCCTGTTGAGAACTAGCGGGCTTTTCTACAATGAGCAGTTCTTC	CASSPLLRTSGLFYNEQFF
-	TRBV9	-	TRBJ1-5	TGTGCCAGCAGCGTAGACATAAATCAGCCCCAGCATTTT	CASSVDINQPQHF
-	TRBV4-1	TRBD2	TRBJ2-2	TGCGCCAGCAGCCGTCTACCGGGACTAGCCGTAAACACCGGGGAGCTGTTTTTT	CASSRLPGLAVNTGELFF
-	TRBV19	TRBD1	TRBJ1-2	TGTGCCAGTAGTATCGGGCAGGGGGCGCGCGGCTACACCTTC	CASSIGQGARGYTF
-	TRBV5-4	-	TRBJ1-4	TGTGCCAGCAGCTCGAAAGATGAGACTAATGAAAAACTGTTTTTT	CASSSKDETNEKLFF